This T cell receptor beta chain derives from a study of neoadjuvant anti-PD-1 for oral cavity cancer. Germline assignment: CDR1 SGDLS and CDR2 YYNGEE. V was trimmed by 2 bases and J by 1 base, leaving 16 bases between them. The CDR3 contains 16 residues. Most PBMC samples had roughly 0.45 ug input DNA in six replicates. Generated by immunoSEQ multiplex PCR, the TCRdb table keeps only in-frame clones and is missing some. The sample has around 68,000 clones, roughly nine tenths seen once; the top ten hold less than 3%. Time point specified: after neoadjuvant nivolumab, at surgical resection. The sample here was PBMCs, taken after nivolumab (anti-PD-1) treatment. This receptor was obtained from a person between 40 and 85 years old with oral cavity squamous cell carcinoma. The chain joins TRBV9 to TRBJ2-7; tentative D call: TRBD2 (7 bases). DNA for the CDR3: TGTGCCAGCAGCGTGGGGGGGACATCGGTTTCCTACGAGCAGTACTTC. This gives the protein CASSVGGTSVSYEQYF.